This T cell receptor beta chain was documented in a study of T cell clonality in common variable immunodeficiency. The study, taken as a whole, reports: Shared TCRbeta clones were fewer between CVID subjects than controls. CVID subjects had higher TCRbeta clonality than healthy controls, most marked in about a third.

Patients and controls were mostly of Caucasian heritage. This clone was seen many times. What it binds is unknown. The read terminates 3 residues before the CDR3 end, so the remaining end is supplied by the germline J gene. V was cut by 1 base and J by 7 bases, with 11 bases left in between. The germline V gene has CDR1 LNHDA and CDR2 SQIVND (reference sequence). This CDR3 has 15 residues. Only in-frame clones appear in the TCRdb table, and some are missing; sequencing was by immunoSEQ multiplex PCR. Altogether 57,000 or so clones were found in the sample, and no singletons occur. The chain recombines TRBV19 with TRBJ1-6; a possible D gene is TRBD1 (6 bases). The sequence was obtained from a person aged 18 to 70 in good health. Sequenced input: peripheral blood mononuclear cells. The sequenced part of the CDR3 DNA is TGTGCCAGTAGTATAGCCGGGACATCAAATTCACCC. Protein sequence: CASSIAGTSNSP. Given in full, the CDR3 is CASSIAGTSNSPLHF. Using reference TRBV19 and TRBJ1-6 for the parts outside the CDR3, the full variable domain is DGGITQSPKYLFRKEGQNVTLSCEQNLNHDAMYWYRQDPGQGLRLIYYSQIVNDFQKGDIAEGYSVSREKKESFPLTVTSAQKNPTAFYLCASSIAGTSNSPLHFGNGTRLTVT.